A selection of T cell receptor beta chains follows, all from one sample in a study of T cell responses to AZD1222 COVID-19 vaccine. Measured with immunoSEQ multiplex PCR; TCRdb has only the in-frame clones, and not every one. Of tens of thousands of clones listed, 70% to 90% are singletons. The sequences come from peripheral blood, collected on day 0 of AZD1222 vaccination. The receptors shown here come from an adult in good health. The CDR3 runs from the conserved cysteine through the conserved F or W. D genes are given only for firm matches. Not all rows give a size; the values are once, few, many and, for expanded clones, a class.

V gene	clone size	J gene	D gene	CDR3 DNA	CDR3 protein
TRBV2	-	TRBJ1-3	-	TGTGCCAGCAGCCCCCAGGGCTTCTCTGGAAACACCATATATTTT	CASSPQGFSGNTIYF
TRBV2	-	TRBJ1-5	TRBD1	TGTGCCAGCCGAAGGGACAGGGGCAATCAGCCCCAGCATTTT	CASRRDRGNQPQHF
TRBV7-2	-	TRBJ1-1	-	TGTGCCAGCAGCTTAGCGCTAAAGAGCACTGAAGCTTTCTTT	CASSLALKSTEAFF
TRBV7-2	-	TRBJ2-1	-	TGTGCCAGCAGCTTAAGGTCGACCCACAATGAGCAGTTCTTC	CASSLRSTHNEQFF
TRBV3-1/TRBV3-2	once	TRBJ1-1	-	TGTGCCAGCAGCTGGGGGAACACTGAAGCTTTCTTT	CASSWGNTEAFF
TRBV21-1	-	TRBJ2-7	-	TGTGCCAGCAGCAAGTCTGCGGAGAAGGCCTACGAGCAGTACTTC	CASSKSAEKAYEQYF
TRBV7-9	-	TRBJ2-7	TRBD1	TGTGCCAGCGCAGGACAGGTCGGGTCAGAGCAGTACTTC	CASAGQVGSEQYF
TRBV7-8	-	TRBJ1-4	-	TGTGCCAGCAGCTGGGGGACCGCCAATGAAAAACTGTTTTTT	CASSWGTANEKLFF
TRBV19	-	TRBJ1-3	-	TGTGCCAGTAGTATCGGACCAGGGCGATCTGGAAACACCATATATTTT	CASSIGPGRSGNTIYF
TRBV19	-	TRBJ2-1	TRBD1	TGTGCCAGTAGTAAAGGGACAGGGAGTTACAATGAGCAGTTCTTC	CASSKGTGSYNEQFF
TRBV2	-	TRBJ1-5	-	TGTGCCAGCAGACCCGGGACAAAACTGGACCAGCCCCAGCATTTT	CASRPGTKLDQPQHF
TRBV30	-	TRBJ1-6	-	TGTGCCTGGAGTGTACAGTTGGGTTATTCACCCCTCCACTTT	CAWSVQLGYSPLHF
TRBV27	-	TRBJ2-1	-	TGTGCCAGCAGTTCAAAACAGTACAATGAGCAGTTCTTC	CASSSKQYNEQFF
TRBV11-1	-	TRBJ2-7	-	TGTGCCAGCAGCCTCGGACAGTCCTACGAGCAGTACTTC	CASSLGQSYEQYF
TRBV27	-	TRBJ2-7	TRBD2	TGTGCCAGCAGTTCCGCTAGCGGGGGACGCGAGCAGTACTTC	CASSSASGGREQYF
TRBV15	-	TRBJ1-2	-	TGTGCCACCAGCGCAGGGAATTACGGCTACACCTTC	CATSAGNYGYTF
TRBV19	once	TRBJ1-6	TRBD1	TGTGCCAGTAGTGCCCAGACAGGGTGGAATTCACCCCTCCACTTT	CASSAQTGWNSPLHF
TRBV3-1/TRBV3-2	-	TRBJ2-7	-	TGTGCCAGCAGCCAAGAGGGCGGGTACAGCGAGCAGTACTTC	CASSQEGGYSEQYF
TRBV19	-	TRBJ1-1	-	TGTGCCACGAAGGTGAACACTGAAGCTTTCTTT	CATKVNTEAFF
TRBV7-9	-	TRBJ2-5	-	TGTGCCAGCAGCTTAGTTGGGGTCCAAGAGACCCAGTACTTC	CASSLVGVQETQYF
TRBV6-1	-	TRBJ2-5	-	TGTGCCAGCAGTGAAGGGGGCGGGTTAGAGACCCAGTACTTC	CASSEGGGLETQYF
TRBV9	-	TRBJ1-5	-	TGTGCCAGCAGCGTAGGCACACAGAACAATCAGCCCCAGCATTTT	CASSVGTQNNQPQHF
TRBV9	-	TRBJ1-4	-	TGTGCCAGCAGCGTAGGCCAGGGGAATGAAAAACTGTTTTTT	CASSVGQGNEKLFF
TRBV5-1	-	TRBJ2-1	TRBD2	TGCGCCAGCAGATCAGGGAATAGCGGGGTCAATGAGCAGTTCTTC	CASRSGNSGVNEQFF
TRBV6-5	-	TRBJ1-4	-	TGTGCCAGCAGTTATGGCGGCGATGCAACTAATGAAAAACTGTTTTTT	CASSYGGDATNEKLFF
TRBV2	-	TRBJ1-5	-	TGTGCCAGCAGTCCGATAAGCAATCAGCCCCAGCATTTT	CASSPISNQPQHF
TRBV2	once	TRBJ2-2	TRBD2	TGTGCCAGCAGGCGGACTAGCGGGTCCACCGGGGAGCTGTTTTTT	CASRRTSGSTGELFF